This T cell receptor (beta chain) derives from a study of T-cell reconstitution after alpha-beta-depleted transplantation in children. For TCRbeta, the library was prepared with unique molecular identifiers. TCRdb called the PCR reads again in MiXCR, with one record for every CDR3 protein. The table has about 640,000 distinct CDR3 sequences, approximately 17% seen once. Trimming cost V 0 bases and J 8 bases, with 8 bases left between them. CDR1 and CDR2 from the germline V gene are LGHNA and YNFKEQ. This CDR3 comprises 13 residues. This clonotype was counted a few times. The sequencing used PBMCs from the stem cell graft donor, collected from the stem cell graft. The V and J genes are TRBV4-2 and TRBJ2-1, with D perhaps TRBD1 (6 bases). This sequence originates from a human donor who donated a stem cell graft to a child with acute myeloid leukemia. DNA of the CDR3: TGTGCCAGCAGCCAAGACCCAGGGGATGAGCAGTTCTTC. It translates to CASSQDPGDEQFF.